This passage covers 2 T cell receptor beta chains from one sample sequenced in a study of T cell repertoires in cytomegalovirus infection. TCRdb reprocessed the reads with MiXCR, giving one entry per CDR3 protein. The sample shows about 830,000 distinct CDR3 sequences, 30% to 35% of them seen only once. These receptors are not linked to any known antigen. The sequences come from cultured CD8+ T cells from PBMCs, collected from culture after CMV antigen stimulation. The receptor source for this set is a human donor in good health (CMV status not recorded). Some clones in this sample may be carry-over from other donors' samples.

In the case of this clonotype: This could be a read error, since a much larger clone is one nucleotide away. The chain uses TRBV7-6 and TRBJ1-5; D gene unclear. The CDR3 has 14 residues. The germline gives CDR1 SGHVS, CDR2 FNYEAQ. Trimming took off 5 bases at V and 7 bases at J, with 15 bases between the two ends. The CDR3 nucleotides are TGTGCCAGCAGCAACCTGGAGCAGTCACAGCCCCAGCATTTT. Amino acids: CASSNLEQSQPQHF.

The sample holds a few counts of this clonotype. V and J are TRBV5-8 and TRBJ2-7; 7 nucleotides align to TRBD1. V gave up 2 bases and J gave up 5 bases; unmatched junction bases: 4. The germline CDR1 and CDR2 sequences are SGHTS and YDEGEE. The CDR3 consists of 13 residues. This CDR3 reads CASSFTGDDEQYF. Here the CDR3 DNA reads TGTGCCAGCAGCTTCACAGGGGACGACGAGCAGTACTTC.